The table lists the clone carrying this T cell receptor beta chain with a count of one. The data stem from a study of shared T cell receptors in the human thymus. The CDR3 spans 15 residues. Germline V CDR1 and CDR2: MNHEY, SVGAGI. J gave up 5 bases and V 6 bases, and 4 bases lay outside the gene matches. The table came from immunoSEQ multiplex PCR; TCRdb's copy has only in-frame clones and leaves some out. Of 600,000 or so clones detected, more than 75% appear once; the ten largest clones hold 0.0094%. The same data also went into a second study, on human thymus T cells. That investigation notes: It was from resections taken during corrective heart surgery that the thymus tissue came. Among unrelated individuals, related research reported thymic repertoires that overlapped highly.

This receptor was taken from a boy in the first two years of life with a congenital heart defect. This chain joins TRBV6-5 and TRBJ2-1, with 13 nucleotides matching TRBD2. Sequencing used thymocytes. The chain's CDR3 is CASRKGLAGNNEQFF. CDR3 DNA sequence: TGTGCCAGCAGAAAGGGACTAGCGGGGAACAATGAGCAGTTCTTC.